The source of this T cell receptor beta chain is a study of CD8 T cells in ankylosing spondylitis. This clonotype came up many times. The antigen is not known. Study outcomes and limitations: The study looked at matched synovial fluid samples from ankylosing spondylitis patients. Disease-linked clones were reported to be significantly enriched there. One TCR beta motif, made up of several highly homologous variants, appeared characteristic of ankylosing spondylitis blood.

Germline CDR1 and CDR2: SGHRS and YFSETQ. V lost 4 bases and J lost 0, with 10 bases in between. CDR3 length equals 14 residues. A single record per CDR3 protein comes from TCRdb applying MiXCR to the 5' RACE reads. Here the sample spans about 500,000 distinct CDR3 sequences, about 5% being singletons. J is TRBJ1-1 and V is TRBV5-1, with a possible D match to TRBD1 (5 bases). This TCR derives from a male donor with ankylosing spondylitis. Material for sequencing was blood, either unsorted or a sorted T cell fraction (not recorded which). CDR3 nucleotides: TGCGCCAGCAGCCCAGGGCGAGTGAACACTGAAGCTTTCTTT. Translation: CASSPGRVNTEAFF.